The following is a TCR beta chain sequence with its context. Fresh peripheral blood, around 9.5 ml, yielded the PBMCs. These data come from a study of T cells in Graves' hyperthyroidism and ophthalmopathy. The V end lost 0 bases, the J end lost 7 bases, and 12 bases lay between the germline ends. The CDR3 totals 14 residues. Germline lookup yields CDR1 MNHEY and CDR2 SMNVEV (reference sequence). Amplification targeted TCR beta CDR3 regions from RNA transcripts. An initial round of RT-PCR targeting the TCR CDR3 relied on the HTBI primer set. TCRdb re-called the multiplex PCR reads through MiXCR, storing one row per CDR3 protein. The sample includes some 530,000 distinct CDR3 sequences, 22% of them seen just once.

The sample taken for sequencing was blood. The clonotype comes from a woman in her 70s with Graves' ophthalmopathy. The V call is TRBV27, the J call TRBJ2-5; possible D gene TRBD2, 6 bases. The CDR3 loop reads CASSLSGTVGTQYF. CDR3 nucleotides: TGTGCCAGCAGTTTATCGGGGACTGTTGGGACCCAGTACTTC.